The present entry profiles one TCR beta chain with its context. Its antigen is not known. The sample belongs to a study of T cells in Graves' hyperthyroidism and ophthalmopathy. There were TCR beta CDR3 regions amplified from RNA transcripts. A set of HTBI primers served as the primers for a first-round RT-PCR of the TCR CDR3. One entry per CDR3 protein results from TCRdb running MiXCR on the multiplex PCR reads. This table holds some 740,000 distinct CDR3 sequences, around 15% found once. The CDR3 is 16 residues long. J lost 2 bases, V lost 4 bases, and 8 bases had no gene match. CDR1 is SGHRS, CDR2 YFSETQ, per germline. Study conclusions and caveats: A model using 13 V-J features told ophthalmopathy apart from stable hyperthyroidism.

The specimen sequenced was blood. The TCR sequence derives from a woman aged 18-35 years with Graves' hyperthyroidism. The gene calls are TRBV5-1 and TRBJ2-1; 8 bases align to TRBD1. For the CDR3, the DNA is TGCGCCAGCAGCCTAGGGACAGGAGGCCCCTACAATGAGCAGTTCTTC. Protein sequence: CASSLGTGGPYNEQFF.